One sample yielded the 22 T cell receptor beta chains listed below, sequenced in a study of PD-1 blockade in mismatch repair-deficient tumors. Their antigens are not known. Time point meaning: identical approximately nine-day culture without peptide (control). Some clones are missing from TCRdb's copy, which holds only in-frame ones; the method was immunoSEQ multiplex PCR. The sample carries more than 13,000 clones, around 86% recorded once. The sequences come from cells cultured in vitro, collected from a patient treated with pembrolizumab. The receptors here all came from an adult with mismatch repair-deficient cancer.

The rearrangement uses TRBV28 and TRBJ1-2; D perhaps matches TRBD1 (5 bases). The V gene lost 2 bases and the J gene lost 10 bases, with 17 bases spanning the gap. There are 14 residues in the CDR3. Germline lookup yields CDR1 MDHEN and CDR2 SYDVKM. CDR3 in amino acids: CASSLQGGRKDYTF. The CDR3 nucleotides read TGTGCCAGCAGTTTACAGGGAGGTCGAAAGGACTACACCTTC.

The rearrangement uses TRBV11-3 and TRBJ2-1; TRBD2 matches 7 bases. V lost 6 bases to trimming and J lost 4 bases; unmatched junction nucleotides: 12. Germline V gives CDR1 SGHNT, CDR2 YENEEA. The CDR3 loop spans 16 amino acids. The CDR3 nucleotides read TGTGCCAGCAGATTTATCGGTAGCGGGCTTTACAATGAGCAGTTCTTC. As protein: CASRFIGSGLYNEQFF.

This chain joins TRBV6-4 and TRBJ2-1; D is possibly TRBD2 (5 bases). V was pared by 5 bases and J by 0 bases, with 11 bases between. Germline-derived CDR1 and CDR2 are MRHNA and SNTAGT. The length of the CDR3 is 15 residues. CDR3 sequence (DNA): TGTGCCAGCAGTTATAGCGTGAGCTCCTACAATGAGCAGTTCTTC. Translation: CASSYSVSSYNEQFF.

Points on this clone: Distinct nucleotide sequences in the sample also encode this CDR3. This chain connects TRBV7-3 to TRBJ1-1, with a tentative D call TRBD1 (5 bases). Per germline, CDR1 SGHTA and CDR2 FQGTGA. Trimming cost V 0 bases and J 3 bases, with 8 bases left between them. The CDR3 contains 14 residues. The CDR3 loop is CASSLTGGDTEAFF. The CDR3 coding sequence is TGTGCCAGCAGCTTAACCGGGGGAGACACTGAAGCTTTCTTT. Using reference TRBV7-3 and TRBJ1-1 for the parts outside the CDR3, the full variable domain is GAGVSQTPSNKVTEKGKYVELRCDPISGHTALYWYRQSLGQGPEFLIYFQGTGAADDSGLPNDRFFAVRPEGSVSTLKIQRTERGDSAVYLCASSLTGGDTEAFFGQGTRLTVV.

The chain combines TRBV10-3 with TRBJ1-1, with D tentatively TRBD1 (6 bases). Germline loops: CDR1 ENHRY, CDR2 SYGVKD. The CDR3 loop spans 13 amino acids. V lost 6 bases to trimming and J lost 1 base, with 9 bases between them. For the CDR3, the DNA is TGTGCCATCAGGGACAGCGGGAACACTGAAGCTTTCTTT. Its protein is CAIRDSGNTEAFF.

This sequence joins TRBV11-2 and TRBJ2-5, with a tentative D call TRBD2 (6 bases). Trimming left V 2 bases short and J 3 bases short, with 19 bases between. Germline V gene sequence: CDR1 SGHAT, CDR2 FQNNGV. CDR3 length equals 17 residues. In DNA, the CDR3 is TGTGCCAGCAGCTTAAGCCTTCTAGCGAAAGTGGAAGAGACCCAGTACTTC. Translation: CASSLSLLAKVEETQYF.

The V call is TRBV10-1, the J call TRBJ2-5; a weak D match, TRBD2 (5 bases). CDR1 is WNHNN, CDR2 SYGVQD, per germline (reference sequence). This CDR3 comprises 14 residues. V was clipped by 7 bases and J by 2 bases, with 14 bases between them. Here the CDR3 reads CASITPGEQETQYF. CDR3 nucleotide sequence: TGCGCCAGCATTACCCCCGGGGAACAAGAGACCCAGTACTTC.

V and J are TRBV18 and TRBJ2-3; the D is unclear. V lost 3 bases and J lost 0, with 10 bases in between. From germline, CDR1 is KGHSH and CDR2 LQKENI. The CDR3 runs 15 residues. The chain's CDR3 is CASSPASTSTDTQYF. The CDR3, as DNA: TGTGCCAGCTCACCGGCAAGCACGAGCACAGATACGCAGTATTTT.

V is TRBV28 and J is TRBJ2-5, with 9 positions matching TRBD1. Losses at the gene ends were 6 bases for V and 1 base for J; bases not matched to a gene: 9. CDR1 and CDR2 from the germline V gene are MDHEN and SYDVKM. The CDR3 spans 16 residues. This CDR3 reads CASRIGTGPPQETQYF. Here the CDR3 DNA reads TGTGCCAGCAGGATTGGGACAGGGCCTCCCCAAGAGACCCAGTACTTC. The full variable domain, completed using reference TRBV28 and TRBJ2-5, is DVKVTQSSRYLVKRTGEKVFLECVQDMDHENMFWYRQDPGLGLRLIYFSYDVKMKEKGDIPEGYSVSREKKERFSLILESASTNQTSMYLCASRIGTGPPQETQYFGPGTRLLVL.

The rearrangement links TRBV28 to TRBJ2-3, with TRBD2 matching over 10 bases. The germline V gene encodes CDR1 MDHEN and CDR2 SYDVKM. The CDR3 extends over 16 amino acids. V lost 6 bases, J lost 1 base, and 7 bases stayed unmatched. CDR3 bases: TGTGCCAGCAGACTCTCTAGCGGGAGACGCACAGATACGCAGTATTTT. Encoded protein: CASRLSSGRRTDTQYF.

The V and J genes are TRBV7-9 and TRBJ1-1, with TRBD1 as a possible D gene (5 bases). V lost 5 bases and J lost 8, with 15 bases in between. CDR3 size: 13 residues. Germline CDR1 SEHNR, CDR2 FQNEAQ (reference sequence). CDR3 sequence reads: CASSRGGVGEAFF. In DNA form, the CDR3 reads TGTGCCAGCAGCCGGGGCGGCGTAGGCGAAGCTTTCTTT.

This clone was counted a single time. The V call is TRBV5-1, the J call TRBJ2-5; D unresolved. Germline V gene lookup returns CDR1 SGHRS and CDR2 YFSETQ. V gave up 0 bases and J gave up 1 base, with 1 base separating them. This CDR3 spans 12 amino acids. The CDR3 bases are TGCGCCAGCAGCTTGGCCCAAGAGACCCAGTACTTC. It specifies CASSLAQETQYF.

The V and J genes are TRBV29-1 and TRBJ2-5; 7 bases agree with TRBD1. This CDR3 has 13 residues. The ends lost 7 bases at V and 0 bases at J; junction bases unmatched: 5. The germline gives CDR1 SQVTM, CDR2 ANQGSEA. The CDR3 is CSGQGGYQETQYF. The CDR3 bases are TGCAGCGGACAGGGTGGGTACCAAGAGACCCAGTACTTC.

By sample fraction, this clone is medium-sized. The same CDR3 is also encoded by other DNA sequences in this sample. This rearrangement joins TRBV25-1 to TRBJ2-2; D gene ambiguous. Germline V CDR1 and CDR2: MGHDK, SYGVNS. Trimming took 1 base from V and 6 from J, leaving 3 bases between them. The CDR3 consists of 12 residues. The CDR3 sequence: CASSELAGELFF. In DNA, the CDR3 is TGTGCCAGCAGTGAATTGGCCGGGGAGCTGTTTTTT. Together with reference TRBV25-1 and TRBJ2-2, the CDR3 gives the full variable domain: EADIYQTPRYLVIGTGKKITLECSQTMGHDKMYWYQQDPGMELHLIHYSYGVNSTEKGDLSSESTVSRIRTEHFPLTLESARPSHTSQYLCASSELAGELFFGEGSRLTVL.

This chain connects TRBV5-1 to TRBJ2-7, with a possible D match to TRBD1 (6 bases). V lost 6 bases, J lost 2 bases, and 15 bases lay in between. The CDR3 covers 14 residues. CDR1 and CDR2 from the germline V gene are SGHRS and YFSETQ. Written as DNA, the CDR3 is TGCGCCAGCAAGCAGGGGTGGAATACCTACGAGCAGTACTTC. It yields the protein CASKQGWNTYEQYF.

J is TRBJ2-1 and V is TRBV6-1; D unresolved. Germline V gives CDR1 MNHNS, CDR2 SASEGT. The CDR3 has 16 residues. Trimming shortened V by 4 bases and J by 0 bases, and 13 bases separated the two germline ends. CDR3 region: CASSAITYNSYNEQFF. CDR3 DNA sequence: TGTGCCAGCAGTGCAATTACTTACAACTCCTACAATGAGCAGTTCTTC.

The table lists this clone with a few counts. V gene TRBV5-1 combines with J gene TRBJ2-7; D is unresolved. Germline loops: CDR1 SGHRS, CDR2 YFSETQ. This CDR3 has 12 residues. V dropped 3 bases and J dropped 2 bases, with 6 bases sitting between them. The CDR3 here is CASSSHPYEQYF. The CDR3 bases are TGCGCCAGCAGCTCGCATCCCTACGAGCAGTACTTC. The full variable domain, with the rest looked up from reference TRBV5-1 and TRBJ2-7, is KAGVTQTPRYLIKTRGQQVTLSCSPISGHRSVSWYQQTPGQGLQFLFEYFSETQRNKGNFPGRFSGRQFSNSRSEMNVSTLELGDSALYLCASSSHPYEQYFGPGTRLTVT.

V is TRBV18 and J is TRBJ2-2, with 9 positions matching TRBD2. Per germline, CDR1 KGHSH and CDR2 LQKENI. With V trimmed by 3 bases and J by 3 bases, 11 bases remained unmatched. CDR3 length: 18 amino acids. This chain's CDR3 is CASSPRLAVPGDTGELFF. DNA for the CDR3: TGTGCCAGCTCACCGCGACTAGCGGTCCCGGGGGACACCGGGGAGCTGTTTTTT. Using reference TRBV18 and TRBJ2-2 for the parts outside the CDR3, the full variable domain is NAGVMQNPRHLVRRRGQEARLRCSPMKGHSHVYWYRQLPEEGLKFMVYLQKENIIDESGMPKERFSAEFPKEGPSILRIQQVVRGDSAAYFCASSPRLAVPGDTGELFFGEGSRLTVL.

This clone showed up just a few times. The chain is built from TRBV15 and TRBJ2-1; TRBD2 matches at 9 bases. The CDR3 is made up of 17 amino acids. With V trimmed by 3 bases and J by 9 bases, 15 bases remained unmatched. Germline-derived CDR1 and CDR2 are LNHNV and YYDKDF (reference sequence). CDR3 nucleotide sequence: TGTGCCACCAGCAGGATTCCTCCCGGGACTAGCCACGGTGAGCAGTTCTTC. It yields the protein CATSRIPPGTSHGEQFF.

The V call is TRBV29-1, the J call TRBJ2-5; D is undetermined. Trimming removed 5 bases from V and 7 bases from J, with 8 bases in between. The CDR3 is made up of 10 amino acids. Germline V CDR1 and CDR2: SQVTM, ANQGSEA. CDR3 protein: CSVLISTQYF. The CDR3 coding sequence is TGCAGCGTTCTTATTTCGACCCAGTACTTC.

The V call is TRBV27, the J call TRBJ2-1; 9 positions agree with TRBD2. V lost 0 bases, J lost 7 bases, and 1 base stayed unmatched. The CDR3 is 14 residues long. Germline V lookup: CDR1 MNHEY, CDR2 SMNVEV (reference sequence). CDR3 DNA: TGTGCCAGCAGTTTATCCCTAGCGGGAAATGAGCAGTTCTTC. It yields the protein CASSLSLAGNEQFF.

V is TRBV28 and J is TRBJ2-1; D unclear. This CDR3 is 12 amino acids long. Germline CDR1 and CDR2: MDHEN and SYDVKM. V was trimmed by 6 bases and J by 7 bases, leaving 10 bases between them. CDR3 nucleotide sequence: TGTGCCAGCAGCCAGTTCGAGAATGAGCAGTTCTTC. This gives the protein CASSQFENEQFF.